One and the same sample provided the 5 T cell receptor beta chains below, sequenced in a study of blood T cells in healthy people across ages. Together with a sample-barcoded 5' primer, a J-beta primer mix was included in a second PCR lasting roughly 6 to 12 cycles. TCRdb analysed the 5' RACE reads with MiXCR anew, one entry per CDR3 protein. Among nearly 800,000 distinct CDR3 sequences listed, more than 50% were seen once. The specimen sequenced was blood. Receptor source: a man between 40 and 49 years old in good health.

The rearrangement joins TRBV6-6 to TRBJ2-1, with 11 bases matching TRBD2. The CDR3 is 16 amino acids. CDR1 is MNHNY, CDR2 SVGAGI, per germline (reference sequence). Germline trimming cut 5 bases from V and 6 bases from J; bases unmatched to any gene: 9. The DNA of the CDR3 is TGTGCCAGCAGTAACCCTTTAGCGGGAGGGGTCAATGAGCAGTTCTTC. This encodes CASSNPLAGGVNEQFF.

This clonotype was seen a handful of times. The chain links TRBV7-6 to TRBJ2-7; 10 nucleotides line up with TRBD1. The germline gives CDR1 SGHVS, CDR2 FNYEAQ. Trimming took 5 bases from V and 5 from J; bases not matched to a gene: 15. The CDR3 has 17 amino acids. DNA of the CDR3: TGTGCCAGCAGCCGGGGACAGGGGACCTCGGGTCGCAACGAGCAGTACTTC. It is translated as CASSRGQGTSGRNEQYF.

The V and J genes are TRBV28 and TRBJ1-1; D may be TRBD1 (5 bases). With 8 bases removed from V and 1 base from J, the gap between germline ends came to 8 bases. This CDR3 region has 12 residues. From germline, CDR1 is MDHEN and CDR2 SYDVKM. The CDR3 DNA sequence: TGTGCCAGCCAGGGTCCGAACACTGAAGCTTTCTTT. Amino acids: CASQGPNTEAFF.

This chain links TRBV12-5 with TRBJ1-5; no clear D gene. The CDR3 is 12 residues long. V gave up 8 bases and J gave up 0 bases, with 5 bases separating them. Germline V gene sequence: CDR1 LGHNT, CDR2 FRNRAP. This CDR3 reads CASSGSNQPQHF. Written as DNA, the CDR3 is TGTGCTAGTTCGGGTAGCAATCAGCCCCAGCATTTT.

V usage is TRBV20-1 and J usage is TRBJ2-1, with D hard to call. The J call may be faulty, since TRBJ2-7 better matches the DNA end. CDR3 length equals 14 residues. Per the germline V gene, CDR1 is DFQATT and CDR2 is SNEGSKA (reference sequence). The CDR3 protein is CSARVLSSYNEQYF. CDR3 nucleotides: TGCAGTGCTAGAGTTTTGAGCTCCTACAATGAGCAGTACTTC.